Reported below is one T cell receptor (beta chain). This receptor's antigen is unknown. No much larger clone is present one base from it, and per-base qualities are unavailable. This sample was taken from a study of Graves' ophthalmopathy and Graves' hyperthyroidism (dated by TCRdb to the late 2010s). Notes on the research overall: Peripheral blood samples were taken at the time of initial diagnosis, before any treatment was given. In more than five hyperthyroidism patients, the T-cell repertoires found in thyroid tissue were compared with those found in blood. Following sampling, methimazole starting at 30 mg daily was administered to hyperthyroidism patients, and high-dose intravenous methylprednisolone was administered to ophthalmopathy patients. To explore V-J signatures that separate ophthalmopathy from hyperthyroidism, a discovery set of about a hundred patients was enrolled, consisting of approximately 44 with ophthalmopathy and under 65 with stable hyperthyroidism. In total, around 130 blood samples were TCR-sequenced: 40 to 45 ophthalmopathy, some 75 hyperthyroidism and some 17 hyperthyroidism-to-ophthalmopathy patients. TCR beta repertoire signatures were used to distinguish Graves' ophthalmopathy from Graves' hyperthyroidism and to predict progression to ophthalmopathy. For training and testing, the 110 or so patients in the discovery cohort were randomly divided in a 7:3 ratio. For independent validation, a separate cohort was made up of roughly 19 hyperthyroidism patients plus 17 patients who later progressed from hyperthyroidism to ophthalmopathy.

Ophthalmopathy patients were characterized by moderately to severely active disease, a Clinical Activity Score of at least 3, a NOSPECS grade of at least 4, and a disease duration under 3 months. Anyone with other autoimmune diseases, uncontrolled infections, pregnancy or lactation was excluded from the study. Diagnosis was based on clinical symptoms, serum thyroxine, TRAb, thyroid ultrasound and orbital computed tomography. Ficoll-Paque density gradient centrifugation was used to isolate PBMCs from around 10 ml of fresh peripheral blood. Trizol reagent was used to extract the total RNA, and its quality was then checked on an Agilent 2100 Bioanalyzer. Results and caveats for the whole study, not just this receptor: Most expanded thyroid clonotypes with frequency above 0.001 were also detected in blood, suggesting blood repertoires may reflect the thyroid immune response. Sample size was not statistically predetermined, and group allocation was not concealed from the investigators. Ophthalmopathy was separated from stable hyperthyroidism by the 13-signature model with around 88% sensitivity and 81% to 83% specificity in cross-validation and with 80%/75% in the test set. In validation, the model predicted ophthalmopathy progression with 55% to 71% sensitivity and approximately 72% specificity; eleven to twelve predicted patients were CT-confirmed with GO in a median of roughly 6.8 months.

TCR beta CDR3 regions were amplified from RNA transcripts for repertoire sequencing. A first-round RT-PCR used HTBI primers with the Qiagen OneStep RT-PCR kit, followed by a second-round multiplex PCR, size selection and purification. Libraries were sequenced on an Illumina HiSeq2000 using paired-end 100 bp reads. The source study handled its data this way. SOAPnuke was used to process the reads, removing any read that contained adapters or uncalled bases, had a mean Phred below 15, or lacked an exact match to the constant primer or identifier. COPE v1.2.5 was used to merge high-quality paired reads. Unique nucleotide sequences were defined as clonotypes and aligned to IMGT TRB V, D and J references using MiTCR v1.1. The analysis was limited to V-J combinations with a frequency above 0.0001, which together covered around 99% of the repertoires. For each V-J combination, a TCR clonal expansion and chaos score was defined as F50 clonal expansion divided by the chaos observed in the TCRdist matrix. Welch's t-statistics and random forest were used to reduce features to approximately 13 V-J combinations, which were fed into a naive Bayes classifier. The similarity between thyroid and blood repertoires was quantified using the Morisita-Horn index. Through fastp at Q25 and MiXCR, TCRdb rebuilt clones from the public reads, retaining in-frame beta chains. Merged by CDR3 protein, the rows form single entries marked with the most common genes and DNA. None of the V and J calls come from the authors' own analysis; TCRdb made them. For this sample the table gives about 220,000 distinct CDR3 sequences, of which around a fifth were detected only once. The ten largest clones capture approximately 39% of the sample.

Including the terminal cysteine and phenylalanine, the CDR3 comprises 14 residues. The CDR3 DNA has 42 bases and is translated from base 1. CDR1 and CDR2 are drawn from the germline V gene: MDHEN, SYDVKM. V is pared back by 7 bases and J by 0 bases, with 12 bases lying between the germline termini. Sequencing used peripheral blood. The receptor was isolated from a woman between 45 and 65 years old with Graves' ophthalmopathy. Donor details come from another sample of the same person, matched by shared clones. The chain is made from TRBV28 and TRBJ2-5; no confident D gene assignment can be made. The DNA is as follows: TGTGCCAGCAATGTCTACCCCCACCAAGAGACCCAGTACTTC. The translation is CASNVYPHQETQYF. Where the CDR3 stops, the reference TRBV28 and TRBJ2-5 genes take over; the full variable domain is DVKVTQSSRYLVKRTGEKVFLECVQDMDHENMFWYRQDPGLGLRLIYFSYDVKMKEKGDIPEGYSVSREKKERFSLILESASTNQTSMYLCASNVYPHQETQYFGPGTRLLVL.